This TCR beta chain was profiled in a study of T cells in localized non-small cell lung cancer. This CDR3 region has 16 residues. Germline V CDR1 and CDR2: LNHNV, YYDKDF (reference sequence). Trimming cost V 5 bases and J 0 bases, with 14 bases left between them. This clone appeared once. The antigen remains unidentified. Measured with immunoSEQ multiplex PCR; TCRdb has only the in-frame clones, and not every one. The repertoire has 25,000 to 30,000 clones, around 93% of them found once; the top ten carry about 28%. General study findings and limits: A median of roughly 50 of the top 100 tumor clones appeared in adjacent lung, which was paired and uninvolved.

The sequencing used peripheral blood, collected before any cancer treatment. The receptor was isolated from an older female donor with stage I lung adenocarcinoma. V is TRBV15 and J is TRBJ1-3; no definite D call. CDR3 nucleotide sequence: TGTGCCACCAGCGGACCGACCGTGAGCTCTGGAAACACCATATATTTT. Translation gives CATSGPTVSSGNTIYF.